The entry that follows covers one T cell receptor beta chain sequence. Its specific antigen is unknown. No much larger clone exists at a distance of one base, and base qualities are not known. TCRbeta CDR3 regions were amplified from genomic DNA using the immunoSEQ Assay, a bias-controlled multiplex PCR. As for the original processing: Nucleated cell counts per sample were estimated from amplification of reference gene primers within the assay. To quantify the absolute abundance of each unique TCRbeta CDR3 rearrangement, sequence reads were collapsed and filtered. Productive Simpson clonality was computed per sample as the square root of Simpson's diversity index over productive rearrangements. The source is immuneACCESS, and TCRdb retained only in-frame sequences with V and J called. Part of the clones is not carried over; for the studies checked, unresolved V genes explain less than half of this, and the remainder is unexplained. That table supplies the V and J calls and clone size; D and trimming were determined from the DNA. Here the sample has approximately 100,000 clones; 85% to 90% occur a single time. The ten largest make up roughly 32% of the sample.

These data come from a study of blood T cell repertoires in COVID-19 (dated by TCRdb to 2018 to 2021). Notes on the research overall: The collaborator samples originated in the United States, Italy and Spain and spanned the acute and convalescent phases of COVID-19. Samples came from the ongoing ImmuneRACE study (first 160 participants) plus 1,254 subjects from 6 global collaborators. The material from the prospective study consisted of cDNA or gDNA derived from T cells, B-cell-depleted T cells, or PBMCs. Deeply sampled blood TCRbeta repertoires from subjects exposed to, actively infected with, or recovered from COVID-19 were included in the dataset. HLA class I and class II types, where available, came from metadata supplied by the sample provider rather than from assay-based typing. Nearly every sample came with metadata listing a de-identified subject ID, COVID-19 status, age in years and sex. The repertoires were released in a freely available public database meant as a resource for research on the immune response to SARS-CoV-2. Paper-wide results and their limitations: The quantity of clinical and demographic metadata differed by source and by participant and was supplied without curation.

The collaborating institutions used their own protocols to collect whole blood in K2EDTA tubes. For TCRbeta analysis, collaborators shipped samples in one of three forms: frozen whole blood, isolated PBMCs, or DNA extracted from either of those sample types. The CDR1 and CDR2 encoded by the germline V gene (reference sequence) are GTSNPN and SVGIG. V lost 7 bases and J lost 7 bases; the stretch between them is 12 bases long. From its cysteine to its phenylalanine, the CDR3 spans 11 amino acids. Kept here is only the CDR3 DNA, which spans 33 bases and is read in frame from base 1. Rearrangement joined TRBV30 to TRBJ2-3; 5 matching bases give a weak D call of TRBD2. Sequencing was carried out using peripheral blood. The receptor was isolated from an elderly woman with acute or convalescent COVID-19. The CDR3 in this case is CASNYGNTQYF. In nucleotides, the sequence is TGTGCCTCGAACTACGGGAATACGCAGTATTTT.